This entry lists 19 T cell receptor beta chains sequenced from one sample in a study of OX40 agonist ivuxolimab in advanced cancers. TCRdb keeps only in-frame clones here, not all; method: immunoSEQ multiplex PCR. Of roughly 74,000 clones listed, 92% are singletons. Here the sequenced sample was CD4+ or CD8+ T cells sorted from blood, taken in a trial of the OX40 agonist ivuxolimab. These TCRs come from an adult with an advanced solid tumor such as melanoma, head and neck, liver or kidney cancer.

This clone has a handful of counts. This chain connects TRBV27 to TRBJ2-7, with 7 bases lining up with TRBD1. Germline V CDR1 and CDR2: MNHEY, SMNVEV (reference sequence). CDR3 length: 15 amino acids. Trimming removed 4 bases from V and 2 bases from J; junction bases left unmatched: 8. The CDR3 here is CASSSTGLITYEQYF. The CDR3 nucleotides are TGTGCCAGCAGTTCGACAGGGTTAATTACCTACGAGCAGTACTTC.

The rearrangement links TRBV7-9 to TRBJ2-2; D gene uncertain. The CDR3 spans 14 residues. Deletions cut 6 bases from V and 5 bases from J, with 13 bases between. From germline, CDR1 is SEHNR and CDR2 FQNEAQ (reference sequence). CDR3 amino acids: CASSSRSGTGELFF. CDR3 bases: TGTGCCAGCAGTTCTCGAAGTGGAACCGGGGAGCTGTTTTTT.

The chain has TRBV7-8 and TRBJ1-2; D is perhaps TRBD1 (5 bases). The CDR3 has 15 residues. Trimming removed 4 bases at V and 1 base at J, with 13 bases between. Looked up from germline, CDR1 is SGHVS and CDR2 is FQNEAQ. The CDR3 DNA is TGTGCCAGCAGCTCTCCCGGGGGGTTTAACTATGGCTACACCTTC. This encodes CASSSPGGFNYGYTF.

This chain joins TRBV29-1 and TRBJ1-2; 8 bases line up with TRBD1. V lost 3 bases to trimming and J lost 4 bases; unmatched junction nucleotides: 4. The CDR3 runs 13 residues. Germline CDR1 and CDR2: SQVTM and ANQGSEA. CDR3 sequence reads: CSVDGRGPYGYTF. The CDR3 DNA sequence: TGCAGCGTTGACGGCAGGGGGCCCTATGGCTACACCTTC.

The J gene is TRBJ1-5, the V gene TRBV27; D unresolved. V was cut by 8 bases and J by 9 bases, with 17 bases left in between. Germline V gene lookup returns CDR1 MNHEY and CDR2 SMNVEV (reference sequence). CDR3 length equals 13 residues. CDR3 nucleotide sequence: TGTGCCAGCTCGCGCGGACCCATGGGGCCCCAGCATTTT. Encoded protein: CASSRGPMGPQHF.

This chain uses TRBV10-1 with TRBJ2-2; D uncertain. V lost 11 bases and J lost 1, with 14 bases in between. Germline V gene sequence: CDR1 WNHNN, CDR2 SYGVQD (reference sequence). The CDR3 has 14 amino acids. The CDR3 loop reads CAPAPQKNTGELFF. In DNA, the CDR3 is TGCGCCCCCGCGCCCCAAAAGAACACCGGGGAGCTGTTTTTT.

This chain joins TRBV27 and TRBJ2-7, with 8 bases lining up with TRBD2. Germline-derived CDR1 and CDR2 are MNHEY and SMNVEV (reference sequence). V gave up 5 bases and J gave up 5 bases; unmatched junction bases: 8. The CDR3 sequence is 14 residues long. The CDR3 region has the DNA TGTGCCAGCAGTGCGGGACTAGGAATCCACGAGCAGTACTTC. Translated, it gives CASSAGLGIHEQYF.

The chain carries TRBV27 and TRBJ2-7; 9 nucleotides line up with TRBD1. CDR3 length equals 14 residues. V lost 2 bases to trimming and J lost 5 bases; unmatched junction nucleotides: 4. The V gene's germline CDR1 is MNHEY and CDR2 SMNVEV (reference sequence). The CDR3 protein is CASSLGTGNDEQYF. CDR3 nucleotides: TGTGCCAGCAGTTTAGGGACAGGGAACGACGAGCAGTACTTC.

The V call is TRBV6-6, the J call TRBJ2-7; D not certain. Trimming removed 2 bases from V and 3 bases from J, with 17 bases in between. The germline V gene has CDR1 MNHNY and CDR2 SVGAGI (reference sequence). This CDR3 has 16 amino acids. The CDR3 region is CASSYPRSEGFYEQYF. The CDR3 DNA is TGTGCCAGCAGTTACCCACGATCGGAAGGCTTCTACGAGCAGTACTTC.

As for this clone: Additional DNA sequences in this sample encode the identical CDR3. V and J are TRBV30 and TRBJ1-1, with 7 bases matching TRBD1. The length of the CDR3 is 16 residues. V dropped 4 bases and J dropped 0; count of bases not matched to a gene: 11. The germline gives CDR1 GTSNPN, CDR2 SVGIG (reference sequence). In DNA, the CDR3 is TGTGCCTGGAAAGTTATGGGTACAGGGGTGAACACTGAAGCTTTCTTT. Protein product: CAWKVMGTGVNTEAFF.

J is TRBJ2-7 and V is TRBV4-3; the D call may be TRBD1 or TRBD2 (5 bases each). This CDR3 spans 14 amino acids. From germline, CDR1 is LGHNA and CDR2 YSLEER. V lost 3 bases and J lost 2, with 11 bases in between. CDR3 coding DNA: TGCGCCAGCAGCCATGGGGACGGACCCTACGAGCAGTACTTC. Amino acids: CASSHGDGPYEQYF.

Here the CDR3 reads CASSYSRGGGPEQYF. The DNA of the CDR3 is TGTGCCAGCAGTTACTCCCGAGGGGGCGGTCCCGAGCAGTACTTC. This rearrangement joins TRBV6-6 to TRBJ2-7; TRBD1 aligns across 7 bases. CDR3 length equals 15 residues. Trimming cost V 0 bases and J 6 bases; bases outside gene matches: 8. Germline V CDR1 and CDR2: MNHNY, SVGAGI (reference sequence).

V gene TRBV13 combines with J gene TRBJ1-2, with D perhaps TRBD1 (6 bases). The CDR3 has 17 residues. The V end was cut by 4 bases, the J end by 0 bases, with 18 bases between. Germline V gene data show CDR1 as PRHDT and CDR2 as FYEKMQ (reference sequence). The CDR3 DNA follows: TGTGCCAGCAGCTCGCCCGGGACACTCGACTCTAACTATGGCTACACCTTC. Translation: CASSSPGTLDSNYGYTF.

This CDR3 reads CASSYGWVAYNEQFF. CDR3 DNA: TGTGCCAGCAGTTACGGCTGGGTTGCCTACAATGAGCAGTTCTTC. The V gene is TRBV6-6, the J gene TRBJ2-1, with no clear D. The CDR3 runs to 15 residues. V lost 2 bases, J lost 2 bases, and 10 bases lay in between. The V gene's germline CDR1 is MNHNY and CDR2 SVGAGI (reference sequence).

The chain links TRBV6-1 to TRBJ2-5, with 14 bases aligning to TRBD2. Germline assignment: CDR1 MNHNS and CDR2 SASEGT. The length of the CDR3 is 15 residues. J gave up 4 bases and V 3 bases, and 1 base lay outside the gene matches. CDR3 nucleotide sequence: TGTGCCAGCAGTGAGACTAGCGGGGGGGCAGAGACCCAGTACTTC. It yields the protein CASSETSGGAETQYF.

This rearrangement joins TRBV2 to TRBJ1-2; D is undetermined. V lost 4 bases, J lost 8 bases, and 11 bases lay in between. This CDR3 has 12 amino acids. Looked up from germline, CDR1 is SNHLY and CDR2 is FYNNEI. This CDR3 is CASSVGEGGYTF. CDR3 bases: TGTGCCAGCAGTGTGGGTGAAGGGGGCTACACCTTC.

The chain combines TRBV2 with TRBJ2-1; perhaps D is TRBD1 or TRBD2 (5 bases each). The CDR3 is 13 residues long. Trimming removed 3 bases at V and 13 bases at J, with 16 bases between. Germline V lookup: CDR1 SNHLY, CDR2 FYNNEI. This chain's CDR3 is CASSEPGNEGQFF. The DNA of the CDR3 is TGTGCCAGCAGTGAGCCAGGGAATGAGGGCCAGTTCTTC.

The rearrangement joins TRBV19 to TRBJ2-5; TRBD1 matches 9 bases. The germline gives CDR1 LNHDA, CDR2 SQIVND (reference sequence). This CDR3 has 16 residues. V lost 1 base, J lost 5 bases, and 8 bases stayed unmatched. As DNA, the CDR3 is TGTGCCAGTAGTATAGGCGGACAGGGGTTAGAGGAGACCCAGTACTTC. This sequence encodes CASSIGGQGLEETQYF.

This clone was observed once. The chain uses TRBV5-6 and TRBJ2-3, with 8 bases identical to TRBD1. The germline V gene encodes CDR1 SGHDT and CDR2 YYEEEE. The CDR3 is made up of 16 amino acids. Germline trimming cut 3 bases from V and 2 bases from J; bases unmatched to any gene: 8. The CDR3 is CASSSPGQDYTDTQYF. The CDR3 region has the DNA TGTGCCAGCAGCTCCCCGGGACAGGATTACACAGATACGCAGTATTTT. Full variable domain (remainder filled in from reference TRBV5-6 and TRBJ2-3): DAGVTQSPTHLIKTRGQQVTLRCSPKSGHDTVSWYQQALGQGPQFIFQYYEEEERQRGNFPDRFSGHQFPNYSSELNVNALLLGDSALYLCASSSPGQDYTDTQYFGPGTRLTVL.